The 21 T cell receptor beta chains reported below all come from one sample, sequenced in a study of blood T cell repertoires in COVID-19. Clones were read by immunoSEQ multiplex PCR, and TCRdb kept only the in-frame ones, dropping some. The table lists more than 65,000 clones, around 80% of them singletons. Sequenced material: peripheral blood. All receptors derive from a man aged 60 to 69 with active or convalescent COVID-19.

The chain couples TRBV19 to TRBJ1-5, with D possibly matching TRBD1 (5 bases). The CDR3 covers 13 residues. Trimming cost V 8 bases and J 11 bases, with 19 bases left between them. Germline values: CDR1 LNHDA, CDR2 SQIVND (reference sequence). The DNA for the CDR3 is TGTGCCAGTCGAGGCGGGGGTCCCGGGGCCCAGCATTTT. Protein product: CASRGGGPGAQHF.

DNA of the CDR3: TGTGCCACCAGTGGGACATTTTCCGGGGAGCTGTTTTTT. Translated, it gives CATSGTFSGELFF. V and J are TRBV24-1 and TRBJ2-2, with D possibly matching TRBD1 (5 bases). The V gene lost 5 bases and the J gene lost 6 bases, with 9 bases spanning the gap. There are 13 residues in the CDR3. CDR1 is KGHDR and CDR2 is SFDVKD in the germline V gene.

This clone was detected a few times. The chain is built from TRBV10-1 and TRBJ2-2; 7 nucleotides line up with TRBD1. CDR3 size: 14 residues. Germline loops: CDR1 WNHNN, CDR2 SYGVQD (reference sequence). V was clipped by 7 bases and J by 3 bases; unmatched bases: 5. In DNA, the CDR3 is TGCGCCAGCACCAAAACAGGGGACACCGGGGAGCTGTTTTTT. As protein: CASTKTGDTGELFF.

The chain has TRBV7-9 and TRBJ1-5, with a weak D call TRBD1 (5 bases). The CDR3 covers 12 residues. The germline V and J ends were trimmed by 0 bases and 12 bases, with 9 bases remaining between them. The germline V gene encodes CDR1 SEHNR and CDR2 FQNEAQ (reference sequence). The CDR3 nucleotides read TGTGCCAGCAGCTTAGCGGGGGGATTCCAGCATTTT. Translation: CASSLAGGFQHF. Using reference TRBV7-9 and TRBJ1-5 for the parts outside the CDR3, the full variable domain is DTGVSQNPRHKITKRGQNVTFRCDPISEHNRLYWYRQTLGQGPEFLTYFQNEAQLEKSRLLSDRFSAERPKGSFSTLEIQRTEQGDSAMYLCASSLAGGFQHFGDGTRLSIL.

V is TRBV7-9 and J is TRBJ1-5; no definite D call. The CDR3 loop spans 17 amino acids. CDR1 is SEHNR, CDR2 FQNEAQ, per germline (reference sequence). V was shortened by 3 bases and J by 8 bases, with 23 bases between the two germline ends. Here the CDR3 reads CASSFERLSGQPEPQHF. CDR3 nucleotides: TGTGCCAGCAGCTTTGAGCGGCTTTCGGGCCAACCGGAGCCCCAGCATTTT.

To note about this clone: The same CDR3 can be traced to other DNA sequences in this sample. The rearrangement links TRBV6-5 to TRBJ1-2, with TRBD1 identical over 9 bases. CDR1 and CDR2 from the germline V gene are MNHEY and SVGAGI. After removal of 11 bases from V and 7 bases from J, the junction contained 11 bases not matched to a gene. The CDR3 covers 13 residues. CDR3 region: CAGTGGGLRGYTF. CDR3 DNA: TGTGCCGGAACAGGGGGCGGACTCCGTGGCTACACCTTC.

The rearrangement links TRBV30 to TRBJ1-1; D is ambiguous. The length of the CDR3 is 14 residues. Trimming shortened V by 2 bases and J by 1 base, and 11 bases separated the two germline ends. Germline CDR1 is GTSNPN and CDR2 is SVGIG (reference sequence). CDR3 protein: CAWSHFLQNTEAFF. The CDR3 nucleotides read TGTGCCTGGAGTCACTTCCTTCAGAACACTGAAGCTTTCTTT.

V and J are TRBV3-1 (or the pseudogene TRBV3-2) and TRBJ2-5, with a weak D call TRBD2 (6 bases). Germline values: CDR1 LGHDT, CDR2 YNNKEL (reference sequence). This CDR3 has 15 residues. The V end lost 4 bases, the J end lost 1 base, and 13 bases lay between the germline ends. CDR3 nucleotide sequence: TGTGCCAGCAGCCTTCGGGGGTCCCTCCAAGAGACCCAGTACTTC. Its translation is CASSLRGSLQETQYF.

This sequence joins TRBV12-3 or TRBV12-4 and TRBJ1-5, with a tentative D call TRBD1 (5 bases). The CDR3 has 13 amino acids. V was clipped by 4 bases and J by 6 bases, with 10 bases between them. The CDR3 is CASSYGRGQPQHF. CDR3 DNA: TGTGCCAGCAGTTACGGGAGGGGTCAGCCCCAGCATTTT.

This chain uses TRBV10-2 with TRBJ2-7; 8 bases align to TRBD1. J was trimmed by 2 bases and V by 8 bases; bases with no gene match: 5. Germline V gene data show CDR1 as WSHSY and CDR2 as SAAADI. This CDR3 is 13 amino acids long. CDR3 amino acids: CASGTGFPYEQYF. As DNA, the CDR3 is TGCGCCAGCGGGACAGGCTTTCCCTACGAGCAGTACTTC.

The chain has TRBV23-1 and TRBJ2-3, with 9 bases aligning to TRBD1. TRBV23-1 falls under the ORF class, with uncertain function. The CDR3 consists of 18 residues. V dropped 0 bases and J dropped 5; count of bases not matched to a gene: 12. In DNA form, the CDR3 reads TGCGCCAGCAGTCAATCGGTCTTAGGACAGGGGAGGAGAGATACGCAGTATTTT. This gives the protein CASSQSVLGQGRRDTQYF.

The gene calls are TRBV20-1 and TRBJ2-1; D is undetermined. The CDR3 is 11 amino acids. The germline CDR1 and CDR2 sequences are DFQATT and SNEGSKA (reference sequence). V dropped 0 bases and J dropped 7 bases, with 4 bases sitting between them. The CDR3 nucleotides read TGCAGTGCTAGAGACTATAATGAGCAGTTCTTC. This translates into CSARDYNEQFF.

This chain links TRBV6-5 with TRBJ2-1; no clear D. CDR1 and CDR2 from the germline V gene are MNHEY and SVGAGI. This CDR3 is 16 amino acids long. V dropped 2 bases and J dropped 0 bases, with 11 bases sitting between them. The CDR3 DNA is TGTGCCAGCAGTTACGGCGGCGCCCGCTCCTACAATGAGCAGTTCTTC. This encodes CASSYGGARSYNEQFF.

This clone was detected only a few times. The genes are TRBV10-3 and TRBJ2-3; D might be TRBD1 (5 bases). Trimming pared 7 bases from V and 0 bases from J, leaving 11 bases between. The CDR3 contains 14 residues. Germline loops: CDR1 ENHRY, CDR2 SYGVKD. CDR3 bases: TGTGCCATCAAGGGGTCCTTTAGCACAGATACGCAGTATTTT. Encoded protein: CAIKGSFSTDTQYF.

The DNA of the CDR3 is TGTGCCAGCAGCTCCGCCGTCAGGGGGCGCTTGAGGTATTTGGATGGCTACACCTTC. It specifies CASSSAVRGRLRYLDGYTF. The V gene is TRBV7-2, the J gene TRBJ1-2; 8 bases agree with TRBD1. V gave up 4 bases and J gave up 6 bases; unmatched junction bases: 22. This CDR3 is built from 19 residues. Germline CDR1 SGHTA, CDR2 FQGNSA.

This clone was seen just once. The V call is TRBV10-3, the J call TRBJ2-1; 7 nucleotides line up with TRBD1. J lost 8 bases, V lost 8 bases, and 12 bases had no gene match. CDR1 is ENHRY and CDR2 is SYGVKD in the germline V gene. This CDR3 has 14 residues. In nucleotides, the CDR3 is TGTGCCATCGGATCCGGGACAGTGAGCGATGAGCAGTTCTTC. It is translated as CAIGSGTVSDEQFF.

This clone was recorded only once. CDR3 loop: CASSLRRDTEAFF. The CDR3 nucleotides read TGTGCCAGCAGTTTACGCAGGGACACTGAAGCTTTCTTT. The chain uses TRBV12-3 or TRBV12-4 and TRBJ1-1; D is possibly TRBD1 (5 bases). Between the trimmed V and J ends, which lost 2 bases and 3 bases, there was a span of 7 bases. The CDR3 spans 13 residues.

The J gene is TRBJ2-7, the V gene TRBV9; weak D call: TRBD2 (7 bases). This CDR3 contains 17 residues. From germline, CDR1 is SGDLS and CDR2 YYNGEE. V was pared by 4 bases and J by 5 bases, with 25 bases between. The CDR3 region has the DNA TGTGCCAGCAGCCCGCCCGTGGGCGGGGGCGCCCCAGACGAGCAGTACTTC. It encodes CASSPPVGGGAPDEQYF. Full variable domain (rest looked up from reference TRBV9 and TRBJ2-7): DSGVTQTPKHLITATGQRVTLRCSPRSGDLSVYWYQQSLDQGLQFLIQYYNGEERAKGNILERFSAQQFPDLHSELNLSSLELGDSALYFCASSPPVGGGAPDEQYFGPGTRLTVT.

The V gene is TRBV5-6, the J gene TRBJ2-1, with TRBD2 matching over 9 bases. The germline CDR1 and CDR2 sequences are SGHDT and YYEEEE. V was clipped by 3 bases and J by 3 bases; unmatched bases: 4. The CDR3 spans 15 residues. The DNA of the CDR3 is TGTGCCAGCAGCTCGACGACTAGCGGCTACAATGAGCAGTTCTTC. Protein product: CASSSTTSGYNEQFF.

This clone was detected only once. The chain is built from TRBV9 and TRBJ2-1; D is perhaps TRBD2 (7 bases). The CDR3 has 16 amino acids. Trimming took off 0 bases at V and 8 bases at J, with 18 bases between the two ends. CDR1 and CDR2 (germline): SGDLS, YYNGEE. The CDR3 sequence: CASSVASGGPGHEQFF. The CDR3 DNA reads as TGTGCCAGCAGCGTAGCATCGGGGGGCCCGGGGCATGAGCAGTTCTTC.

Points on this clone: Other DNA sequences in the same sample also yield this CDR3. This chain links TRBV12-3 or TRBV12-4 with TRBJ2-7; D possibly corresponds to TRBD2 (5 bases). V was clipped by 5 bases and J by 0 bases, with 8 bases between them. The CDR3 sequence is 13 residues long. The CDR3 loop reads CASSLRDSYEQYF. CDR3 nucleotide sequence: TGTGCCAGCAGTCTCCGGGACTCCTACGAGCAGTACTTC.